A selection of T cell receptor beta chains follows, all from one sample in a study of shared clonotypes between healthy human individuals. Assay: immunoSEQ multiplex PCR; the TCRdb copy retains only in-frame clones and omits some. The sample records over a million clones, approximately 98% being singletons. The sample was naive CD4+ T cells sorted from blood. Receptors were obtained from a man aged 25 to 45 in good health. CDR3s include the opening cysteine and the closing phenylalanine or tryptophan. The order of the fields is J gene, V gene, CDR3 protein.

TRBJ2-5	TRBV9	CASGETPLLETQYF
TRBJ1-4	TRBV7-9	CASSLLRNEEKLFF
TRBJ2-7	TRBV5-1	CASSNGTGGREQYF
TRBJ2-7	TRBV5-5	CASSLGDTHYEQYF
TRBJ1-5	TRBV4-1	CASSRRQGADQPQHF
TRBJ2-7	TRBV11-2	CASSQGGGADYEQYF
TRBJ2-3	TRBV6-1	CASSAVFTDTQYF
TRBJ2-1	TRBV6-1	CASKVGQSNYNEQFF
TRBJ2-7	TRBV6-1	CARIGGTYEQYF
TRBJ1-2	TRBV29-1	CSVEDPGSIGFLANYGYTF
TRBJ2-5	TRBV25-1	CASTPGQGQETQYF
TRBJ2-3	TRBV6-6	CASKISGIGADTQYF
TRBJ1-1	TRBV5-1	CASSLDPVPTGAFF
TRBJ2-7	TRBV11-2	CASRASRGRTYEQYF
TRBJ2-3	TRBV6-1	CASSDAGGTDTQYF
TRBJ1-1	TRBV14	CASSQVRGGTEAFF
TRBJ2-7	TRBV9	CASSAGLAGPGSYEQYF
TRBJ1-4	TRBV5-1	CASSFIPSDEKLFF
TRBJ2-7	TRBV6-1	CASSGPRGLPYEQYF
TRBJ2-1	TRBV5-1	CASSLFPRQGTEQFF
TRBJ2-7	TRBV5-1	CASSLPTSSYEQYF
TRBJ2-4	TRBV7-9	CASSLLGDREGKNIQYF
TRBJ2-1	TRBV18	CASSPLDLLEQFF
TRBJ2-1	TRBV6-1	CASSGERGRGWNEQFF